The rows below give T cell receptor beta chains drawn from one sample of a study of T cell changes during pregnancy in multiple sclerosis. Sequencing used immunoSEQ multiplex PCR; TCRdb keeps in-frame clones, though not all of them. The sample records 45,000 or so clones, 89% being singletons. The sample in question was CD4+ T cells from peripheral blood mononuclear cells, obtained after pregnancy. The source of these receptors is a female donor with multiple sclerosis, enrolled in a pregnancy study. CDR3s include the opening cysteine and the closing phenylalanine or tryptophan. A D gene is named only where the DNA matches it firmly. A row's size may be missing; if present it is once, few, many or a size class.

d_gene: TRBD2; abundance: NA; v_gene: TRBV6-5; j_gene: TRBJ2-5; CDR3aa: CASSSLLADQETQYF; CDR3nt: TGTGCCAGCAGTTCCTTACTAGCGGACCAAGAGACCCAGTACTTC
d_gene: NA; abundance: NA; v_gene: TRBV5-1; j_gene: TRBJ2-2; CDR3aa: CASSLEEWTGELFF; CDR3nt: TGCGCCAGCAGCTTAGAGGAATGGACCGGGGAGCTGTTTTTT
d_gene: TRBD2; abundance: NA; v_gene: TRBV5-1; j_gene: TRBJ2-1; CDR3aa: CASSSDSGRANEQFF; CDR3nt: TGCGCCAGCAGCTCCGATAGCGGGAGGGCCAACGAGCAGTTCTTC
d_gene: NA; abundance: NA; v_gene: TRBV10-2; j_gene: TRBJ1-1; CDR3aa: CASSDGYGAADTEAFF; CDR3nt: TGCGCCAGCAGCGATGGGTATGGGGCCGCGGACACTGAAGCTTTCTTT
d_gene: NA; abundance: NA; v_gene: TRBV10-2; j_gene: TRBJ2-1; CDR3aa: CASSESMVVPYNEQFF; CDR3nt: TGCGCCAGCAGTGAGTCGATGGTAGTCCCCTACAATGAGCAGTTCTTC
d_gene: TRBD2; abundance: NA; v_gene: TRBV5-1; j_gene: TRBJ2-3; CDR3aa: CASSLGRAVSSGSTDTQYF; CDR3nt: TGCGCCAGCAGCTTGGGTCGCGCCGTCTCTAGCGGAAGCACAGATACGCAGTATTTT
d_gene: TRBD1; abundance: NA; v_gene: TRBV6-1; j_gene: TRBJ2-1; CDR3aa: CASTPTGGNEQFF; CDR3nt: TGTGCCAGCACCCCGACAGGGGGCAATGAGCAGTTCTTC
d_gene: NA; abundance: few; v_gene: TRBV7-9; j_gene: TRBJ2-4; CDR3aa: CASSWPTGKNIQYF; CDR3nt: TGTGCCAGCAGCTGGCCGACAGGCAAAAACATTCAGTACTTC
d_gene: TRBD2; abundance: NA; v_gene: TRBV2; j_gene: TRBJ2-6; CDR3aa: CASSEVAGGPGANVLTF; CDR3nt: TGTGCCAGCAGTGAGGTAGCGGGAGGGCCTGGGGCCAACGTCCTGACTTTC
d_gene: TRBD2; abundance: NA; v_gene: TRBV10-1; j_gene: TRBJ2-3; CDR3aa: CASGDSGSGTDTQYF; CDR3nt: TGCGCCAGCGGGGATAGCGGGAGTGGAACAGATACGCAGTATTTT
d_gene: TRBD1; abundance: medium-sized; v_gene: TRBV5-5; j_gene: TRBJ1-2; CDR3aa: CASTPGTGLGYTF; CDR3nt: TGTGCCAGCACCCCCGGGACAGGCCTCGGCTACACCTTC
d_gene: NA; abundance: once; v_gene: TRBV10-3; j_gene: TRBJ2-7; CDR3aa: CAISESMGEAEQYF; CDR3nt: TGTGCCATCAGTGAGTCGATGGGGGAGGCCGAGCAGTACTTC
d_gene: TRBD1; abundance: NA; v_gene: TRBV27; j_gene: TRBJ1-1; CDR3aa: CASSPFPAGGVTEAFF; CDR3nt: TGTGCCAGCAGTCCCTTTCCCGCAGGGGGAGTCACTGAAGCTTTCTTT
d_gene: NA; abundance: NA; v_gene: TRBV30; j_gene: TRBJ2-1; CDR3aa: CAWSKAGQYNEQFF; CDR3nt: TGTGCCTGGAGTAAGGCGGGTCAATACAATGAGCAGTTCTTC
d_gene: NA; abundance: NA; v_gene: TRBV7-3; j_gene: TRBJ2-7; CDR3aa: CASSLPLAYEQYF; CDR3nt: TGTGCCAGCAGCCTCCCACTAGCCTACGAGCAGTACTTC
d_gene: TRBD1; abundance: NA; v_gene: TRBV6-1; j_gene: TRBJ2-2; CDR3aa: CASIGTGGSGELFF; CDR3nt: TGTGCCAGCATCGGGACAGGGGGCTCTGGGGAGCTGTTTTTT
d_gene: NA; abundance: NA; v_gene: TRBV29-1; j_gene: TRBJ2-1; CDR3aa: CSVRAYLERRNEQFF; CDR3nt: TGCAGCGTCAGGGCCTACTTGGAACGGCGGAATGAGCAGTTCTTC
d_gene: TRBD2; abundance: NA; v_gene: TRBV11-2; j_gene: TRBJ2-1; CDR3aa: CASSLSGRGDNEQFF; CDR3nt: TGTGCCAGCAGCTTAAGCGGGAGGGGGGACAATGAGCAGTTCTTC
d_gene: NA; abundance: NA; v_gene: TRBV13; j_gene: TRBJ1-2; CDR3aa: CASSLVSTENYGYTF; CDR3nt: TGTGCCAGCAGCTTAGTGAGCACAGAAAACTATGGCTACACCTTC
d_gene: TRBD2; abundance: NA; v_gene: TRBV9; j_gene: TRBJ2-3; CDR3aa: CASSAAGFTDTQYF; CDR3nt: TGTGCCAGCAGCGCAGCGGGGTTCACAGATACGCAGTATTTT
d_gene: TRBD1; abundance: NA; v_gene: TRBV29-1; j_gene: TRBJ1-1; CDR3aa: CSVVVRGRDTEAFF; CDR3nt: TGCAGCGTTGTGGTCAGGGGGCGCGACACTGAAGCTTTCTTT
d_gene: TRBD1; abundance: NA; v_gene: TRBV11-2; j_gene: TRBJ1-4; CDR3aa: CASSFNRGKEKLFF; CDR3nt: TGTGCCAGCAGCTTTAACAGGGGAAAGGAAAAACTGTTTTTT
d_gene: TRBD1; abundance: NA; v_gene: TRBV19; j_gene: TRBJ1-1; CDR3aa: CASSILGQASSNTEAFF; CDR3nt: TGTGCCAGTAGTATATTGGGACAGGCCAGTTCGAACACTGAAGCTTTCTTT
d_gene: TRBD1; abundance: NA; v_gene: TRBV6-5; j_gene: TRBJ1-1; CDR3aa: CASSYSDRVAEAFF; CDR3nt: TGTGCCAGCAGTTACTCTGACAGGGTTGCTGAAGCTTTCTTT
d_gene: NA; abundance: NA; v_gene: TRBV19; j_gene: TRBJ1-2; CDR3aa: CASSIPGVSYGYTF; CDR3nt: TGTGCCAGTAGTATCCCAGGGGTGAGCTATGGCTACACCTTC
d_gene: NA; abundance: NA; v_gene: TRBV12-5; j_gene: TRBJ2-7; CDR3aa: CASGRGQFSYEQYF; CDR3nt: TGTGCTAGTGGCCGTGGACAGTTCTCCTACGAGCAGTACTTC
d_gene: NA; abundance: NA; v_gene: TRBV29-1; j_gene: TRBJ2-1; CDR3aa: CGGSGSEEQFF; CDR3nt: TGCGGGGGGTCGGGGTCTGAAGAGCAGTTCTTC
d_gene: TRBD1; abundance: NA; v_gene: TRBV4-2; j_gene: TRBJ1-6; CDR3aa: CASSQDRGLSPLHF; CDR3nt: TGTGCCAGCAGCCAAGACAGGGGGCTTTCACCCCTCCACTTT
d_gene: TRBD1; abundance: NA; v_gene: TRBV4-2; j_gene: TRBJ2-2; CDR3aa: CASSQAGDSTAGELFF; CDR3nt: TGTGCCAGCAGCCAAGCCGGGGACAGCACGGCCGGGGAGCTGTTTTTT
d_gene: TRBD1; abundance: NA; v_gene: TRBV6-5; j_gene: TRBJ2-3; CDR3aa: CASSYGLDRATQYF; CDR3nt: TGTGCCAGCAGTTACGGGCTGGACAGGGCTACGCAGTATTTT
d_gene: TRBD2; abundance: NA; v_gene: TRBV4-2; j_gene: TRBJ2-1; CDR3aa: CASSQELAGYNEQFF; CDR3nt: TGTGCCAGCAGCCAAGAACTAGCGGGGTACAATGAGCAGTTCTTC
d_gene: TRBD1; abundance: NA; v_gene: TRBV30; j_gene: TRBJ1-2; CDR3aa: CACRDRAGYGYTF; CDR3nt: TGTGCCTGCCGGGACAGGGCGGGCTATGGCTACACCTTC
d_gene: NA; abundance: NA; v_gene: TRBV30; j_gene: TRBJ1-5; CDR3aa: CAWSVQTGDQPQHF; CDR3nt: TGTGCCTGGAGTGTACAGACAGGCGATCAGCCCCAGCATTTT
d_gene: NA; abundance: NA; v_gene: TRBV21-1; j_gene: TRBJ1-4; CDR3aa: CASMGTGRATNEKLFF; CDR3nt: TGTGCCAGCATGGGTACAGGGCGGGCCACTAATGAAAAACTGTTTTTT
d_gene: TRBD2; abundance: NA; v_gene: TRBV5-1; j_gene: TRBJ2-3; CDR3aa: CASSLGTSGSFADTQYF; CDR3nt: TGCGCCAGCAGCTTGGGGACCAGCGGGAGTTTTGCAGATACGCAGTATTTT
d_gene: TRBD2; abundance: few; v_gene: TRBV6-4; j_gene: TRBJ2-1; CDR3aa: CASSTGTSGHNEQFF; CDR3nt: TGTGCCAGCAGTACCGGGACTAGCGGCCACAATGAGCAGTTCTTC
d_gene: NA; abundance: NA; v_gene: TRBV6-5; j_gene: TRBJ1-1; CDR3aa: CASSESGQRNTEAFF; CDR3nt: TGTGCCAGCAGCGAATCGGGACAAAGGAACACTGAAGCTTTCTTT
d_gene: NA; abundance: NA; v_gene: TRBV18; j_gene: TRBJ1-5; CDR3aa: CASSRGTGPNQPQHF; CDR3nt: TGTGCCAGCTCCCGAGGCACAGGGCCCAATCAGCCCCAGCATTTT
d_gene: NA; abundance: NA; v_gene: TRBV19; j_gene: TRBJ2-1; CDR3aa: CASSGQFGEQFF; CDR3nt: TGTGCCAGTAGTGGGCAGTTCGGTGAGCAGTTCTTC
d_gene: TRBD2; abundance: NA; v_gene: TRBV30; j_gene: TRBJ2-2; CDR3aa: CAWSSPLAGWNTGELFF; CDR3nt: TGTGCCTGGAGTTCCCCTCTAGCGGGATGGAACACCGGGGAGCTGTTTTTT
d_gene: NA; abundance: NA; v_gene: TRBV19; j_gene: TRBJ2-7; CDR3aa: CASSVPGFEVGQYF; CDR3nt: TGTGCCAGTAGTGTCCCAGGGTTCGAAGTAGGGCAGTACTTC
d_gene: TRBD2; abundance: NA; v_gene: TRBV30; j_gene: TRBJ2-1; CDR3aa: CAWTLGTSGYNEQFF; CDR3nt: TGTGCCTGGACCCTCGGGACTAGCGGTTACAATGAGCAGTTCTTC
d_gene: TRBD1; abundance: NA; v_gene: TRBV11-3; j_gene: TRBJ1-1; CDR3aa: CASSSTGTGTTEAFF; CDR3nt: TGTGCCAGCAGCTCCACCGGGACAGGGACGACTGAAGCTTTCTTT
d_gene: TRBD1; abundance: medium-sized; v_gene: TRBV5-1; j_gene: TRBJ2-1; CDR3aa: CASSSGTGVSNEQFF; CDR3nt: TGCGCCAGCAGCTCCGGGACAGGGGTGAGCAATGAGCAGTTCTTC
d_gene: TRBD1; abundance: NA; v_gene: TRBV6-5; j_gene: TRBJ2-7; CDR3aa: CASSYDRDSGPYEQYF; CDR3nt: TGTGCCAGCAGTTACGATCGGGACAGCGGTCCCTACGAGCAGTACTTC
d_gene: NA; abundance: NA; v_gene: TRBV11-1; j_gene: TRBJ2-7; CDR3aa: CASRPGSISYEQYF; CDR3nt: TGTGCCAGCAGACCAGGGTCCATCTCTTACGAGCAGTACTTC
d_gene: TRBD2; abundance: NA; v_gene: TRBV19; j_gene: TRBJ2-1; CDR3aa: CASSIEGSGRRYNEQFF; CDR3nt: TGTGCCAGTAGTATAGAGGGGAGCGGGAGGCGATACAATGAGCAGTTCTTC
d_gene: TRBD1; abundance: NA; v_gene: TRBV6-5; j_gene: TRBJ2-5; CDR3aa: CASSLRGLGETQYF; CDR3nt: TGTGCCAGCAGCCTCAGGGGGCTGGGAGAGACCCAGTACTTC
d_gene: TRBD2; abundance: NA; v_gene: TRBV10-3; j_gene: TRBJ2-1; CDR3aa: CAISGISGSYNEQFF; CDR3nt: TGTGCCATCAGTGGAATTAGCGGGAGCTACAATGAGCAGTTCTTC
d_gene: NA; abundance: NA; v_gene: TRBV6-1; j_gene: TRBJ1-5; CDR3aa: CASCVRRGGDQPQHF; CDR3nt: TGTGCCAGCTGCGTGAGACGGGGAGGTGATCAGCCCCAGCATTTT
d_gene: NA; abundance: few; v_gene: TRBV7-3; j_gene: TRBJ1-1; CDR3aa: CASSSLAKSGEAFF; CDR3nt: TGTGCCAGCAGCTCTTTGGCGAAATCGGGTGAAGCTTTCTTT
d_gene: TRBD2; abundance: NA; v_gene: TRBV7-3; j_gene: TRBJ2-7; CDR3aa: CASSLAGDRYEQYF; CDR3nt: TGTGCCAGCAGCTTAGCGGGAGATCGCTACGAGCAGTACTTC
d_gene: TRBD1; abundance: NA; v_gene: TRBV5-6; j_gene: TRBJ2-3; CDR3aa: CASSLSVTGGTDTQYF; CDR3nt: TGTGCCAGCAGCTTGTCGGTGACAGGGGGCACAGATACGCAGTATTTT
d_gene: TRBD1; abundance: NA; v_gene: TRBV19; j_gene: TRBJ2-5; CDR3aa: CASSPLQGGSETQYF; CDR3nt: TGTGCCAGTAGTCCGTTACAGGGGGGTTCGGAGACCCAGTACTTC